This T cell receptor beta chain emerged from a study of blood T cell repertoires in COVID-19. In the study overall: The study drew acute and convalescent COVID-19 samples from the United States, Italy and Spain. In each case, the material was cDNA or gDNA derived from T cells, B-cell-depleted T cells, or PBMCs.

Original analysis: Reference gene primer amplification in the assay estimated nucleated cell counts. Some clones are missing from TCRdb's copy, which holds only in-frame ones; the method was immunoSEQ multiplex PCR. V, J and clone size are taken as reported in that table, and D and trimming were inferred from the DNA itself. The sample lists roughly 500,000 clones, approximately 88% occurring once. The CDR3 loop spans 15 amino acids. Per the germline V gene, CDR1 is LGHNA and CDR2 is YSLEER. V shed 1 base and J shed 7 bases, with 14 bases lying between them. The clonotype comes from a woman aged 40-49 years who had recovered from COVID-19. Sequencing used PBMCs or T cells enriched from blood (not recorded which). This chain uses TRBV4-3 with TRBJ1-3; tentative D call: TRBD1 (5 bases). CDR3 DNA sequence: TGCGCCAGCAGCCAAGTCCTGGTCCCAGGGAACACCATATATTTT. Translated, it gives CASSQVLVPGNTIYF.